The sequence of this T cell receptor (beta chain) was determined in a study of T cells of healthy individuals. The CDR3 spans 13 residues. The V gene's germline CDR1 is KGHSH and CDR2 LQKENI. Germline trimming cut 3 bases from V and 4 bases from J; bases unmatched to any gene: 2. Using its own MiXCR run on the 5' RACE reads, TCRdb lists one record per CDR3 protein. The data contain about 53,000 distinct CDR3 sequences, approximately 15% of them singletons. The chain links TRBV18 to TRBJ1-2; 7 bases agree with TRBD1. The origin of this receptor is a human donor in good health. CDR3 bases: TGTGCCAGCTCACCCGACAGGGCCTATGGCTACACCTTC. It specifies CASSPDRAYGYTF.